The 22 T cell receptor beta chains below were found in one sample sequenced in a study of T cells in localized non-small cell lung cancer. Method: immunoSEQ multiplex PCR; TCRdb's copy keeps in-frame clones and lacks some. Of 70,000 to 95,000 clones in the sample, more than 75% are singletons; the top ten hold 4.1%. Sequences were derived from PBMCs, sampled before any cancer treatment. The receptors were gathered from a woman aged 40-69 years with stage II squamous cell lung carcinoma.

This clone was seen once. The chain carries TRBV6-6 and TRBJ2-7, with 11 positions matching TRBD2. V shed 2 bases, J shed 2 bases, and the junction held 2 bases outside the gene matches. The CDR3 is made up of 15 amino acids. Per germline, CDR1 MNHNY and CDR2 SVGAGI (reference sequence). CDR3 sequence: CASSYASGGPYEQYF. Here the CDR3 DNA reads TGTGCCAGCAGTTACGCTAGCGGGGGGCCCTACGAGCAGTACTTC.

The chain joins TRBV11-2 to TRBJ1-5, with D uncertain. CDR3 length: 14 amino acids. V was clipped by 4 bases and J by 5 bases, with 12 bases between them. The germline V gene encodes CDR1 SGHAT and CDR2 FQNNGV. CDR3 amino acids: CASSSEREDQPQHF. The DNA of the CDR3 is TGTGCCAGCAGCTCCGAAAGGGAGGATCAGCCCCAGCATTTT. Variable domain in full (rest from reference TRBV11-2 and TRBJ1-5): EAGVAQSPRYKIIEKRQSVAFWCNPISGHATLYWYQQILGQGPKLLIQFQNNGVVDDSQLPKDRFSAERLKGVDSTLKIQPAKLEDSAVYLCASSSEREDQPQHFGDGTRLSIL.

V is TRBV5-1 and J is TRBJ2-5; 7 bases are a match to TRBD1. This CDR3 spans 16 amino acids. Per germline, CDR1 SGHRS and CDR2 YFSETQ. V lost 2 bases and J lost 2; bases outside the gene matches: 9. As DNA, the CDR3 is TGCGCCAGCAGCTTAACTCGGGGACAGAGACAAGAGACCCAGTACTTC. This encodes CASSLTRGQRQETQYF.

The gene calls are TRBV6-1 and TRBJ1-4; weak D call: TRBD1 (5 bases). Trimming took off 6 bases at V and 14 bases at J, with 22 bases between the two ends. In germline, CDR1 is MNHNS, CDR2 SASEGT. The CDR3 has 14 amino acids. CDR3 amino acids: CASSVSGPDRGLFF. The CDR3 region has the DNA TGTGCCAGCAGCGTCTCGGGGCCCGACAGAGGGCTGTTTTTT.

The chain uses TRBV19 and TRBJ1-5; D unclear. The V and J ends lost 5 bases and 7 bases respectively, with 18 bases between them. CDR1 LNHDA and CDR2 SQIVND come from the germline V gene (reference sequence). This CDR3 contains 15 residues. The chain's CDR3 is CASSRLGLWNQPQHF. Written as DNA, the CDR3 is TGTGCCAGTAGTCGACTGGGCCTCTGGAACCAGCCCCAGCATTTT.

Only a few counts were recorded for this clone. J is TRBJ2-7 and V is TRBV7-6; TRBD1 matches 10 bases. Germline V CDR1 and CDR2: SGHVS, FNYEAQ. Unmatched junction bases numbered 1, after V lost 4 bases and J lost 4 bases. The length of the CDR3 is 13 residues. The CDR3 nucleotides are TGTGCCAGCAGCTGGGGACAGGGGTACGAGCAGTACTTC. Its protein is CASSWGQGYEQYF.

This sequence joins TRBV6-1 and TRBJ1-1; the match to TRBD1 covers 10 bases. After removal of 6 bases from V and 4 bases from J, the junction contained 5 bases not matched to a gene. The length of the CDR3 is 14 residues. Per germline, CDR1 MNHNS and CDR2 SASEGT. As DNA, the CDR3 is TGTGCCAGCAGGGGACAGGGGCATGGCACTGAAGCTTTCTTT. Translated, it gives CASRGQGHGTEAFF.

Notes on this clone: One junction end disagrees with the germline gene, perhaps due to a read error. Other DNA sequences in the sample encode the same CDR3. J is TRBJ1-1 and V is TRBV10-3; 7 bases match TRBD1. The CDR3 length is 13 residues. Germline loops: CDR1 ENHRY, CDR2 SYGVKD. DNA for the CDR3: TGTGCCATCAGTGCAACAGGGGATACTGAAGCCTTCTTT. This encodes CAISATGDTEAFF.

The chain uses TRBV30 and TRBJ2-4; either TRBD1 or TRBD2 may supply D (5 bases each). Trimming shortened V by 4 bases and J by 1 base, and 11 bases separated the two germline ends. Germline CDR1 GTSNPN, CDR2 SVGIG (reference sequence). The CDR3 has 14 residues. The CDR3 DNA reads TGTGCCTGGAATCTGGGGGATGCCAAAAACATTCAGTACTTC. Protein sequence: CAWNLGDAKNIQYF.

The V gene is TRBV19, the J gene TRBJ2-1; TRBD2 matches at 11 bases. Germline CDR1 and CDR2: LNHDA and SQIVND (reference sequence). The V and J ends lost 5 bases and 12 bases, in that order; junction bases with no gene match: 9. This CDR3 spans 14 amino acids. The CDR3 DNA sequence: TGTGCCAGTAGTTTCCTAGCGGGGGGCCGGGGGCAGTTCTTC. Translated, it gives CASSFLAGGRGQFF.

V is TRBV28 and J is TRBJ1-1, with 9 bases identical to TRBD1. The germline CDR1 and CDR2 sequences are MDHEN and SYDVKM. This CDR3 comprises 16 residues. After removal of 3 bases from V and 1 base from J, the junction contained 6 bases not matched to a gene. The CDR3 nucleotides are TGTGCCAGCAGTTTGAACAGGGGGCAAGGGAACACTGAAGCTTTCTTT. Translation: CASSLNRGQGNTEAFF. The full variable domain, its missing parts supplied by reference TRBV28 and TRBJ1-1, is DVKVTQSSRYLVKRTGEKVFLECVQDMDHENMFWYRQDPGLGLRLIYFSYDVKMKEKGDIPEGYSVSREKKERFSLILESASTNQTSMYLCASSLNRGQGNTEAFFGQGTRLTVV.

The chain has TRBV5-6 and TRBJ2-5; 9 bases match TRBD1. Germline V CDR1 and CDR2: SGHDT, YYEEEE. This CDR3 comprises 15 residues. V gave up 6 bases and J gave up 4 bases; unmatched junction bases: 10. The CDR3, as DNA: TGTGCCAGCACCTTCAACAGGGGGCGAAGAGAGACCCAGTACTTC. Translated, it gives CASTFNRGRRETQYF. Based on the CDR3 plus reference TRBV5-6 and TRBJ2-5, the full variable domain is DAGVTQSPTHLIKTRGQQVTLRCSPKSGHDTVSWYQQALGQGPQFIFQYYEEEERQRGNFPDRFSGHQFPNYSSELNVNALLLGDSALYLCASTFNRGRRETQYFGPGTRLLVL.

The V call is TRBV18, the J call TRBJ2-5; D not certain. V lost 4 bases and J lost 3, with 9 bases in between. CDR1 and CDR2 (germline): KGHSH, LQKENI. This CDR3 contains 13 residues. The CDR3 DNA follows: TGTGCCAGCTCACAGGCTGGGGAAGAGACCCAGTACTTC. Amino acids: CASSQAGEETQYF. The complete variable domain, with remaining parts taken from reference TRBV18 and TRBJ2-5, reads NAGVMQNPRHLVRRRGQEARLRCSPMKGHSHVYWYRQLPEEGLKFMVYLQKENIIDESGMPKERFSAEFPKEGPSILRIQQVVRGDSAAYFCASSQAGEETQYFGPGTRLLVL.

V usage is TRBV7-9 and J usage is TRBJ1-4; a possible D gene is TRBD1 (6 bases). The CDR3 has 14 amino acids. CDR1 SEHNR and CDR2 FQNEAQ come from the germline V gene (reference sequence). V lost 5 bases and J 5 bases, leaving 12 bases between the germline ends. CDR3 residues: CASSVGGINEKLFF. CDR3 DNA: TGTGCCAGCAGCGTAGGGGGGATAAATGAAAAACTGTTTTTT.

The chain uses TRBV7-2 and TRBJ2-5; D is unclear. This CDR3 is built from 15 residues. CDR1 is SGHTA, CDR2 FQGNSA, per germline. Trimming removed 1 base at V and 2 bases at J, with 11 bases between. CDR3 DNA sequence: TGTGCCAGCAGCTTAGAACTCTGGAGACAAGAGACCCAGTACTTC. Protein: CASSLELWRQETQYF. The whole variable domain, filled in from reference TRBV7-2 and TRBJ2-5, reads GAGVSQSPSNKVTEKGKDVELRCDPISGHTALYWYRQSLGQGLEFLIYFQGNSAPDKSGLPSDRFSAERTGGSVSTLTIQRTQQEDSAVYLCASSLELWRQETQYFGPGTRLLVL.

The V call is TRBV19, the J call TRBJ2-1; the match to TRBD2 covers 10 bases. V lost 6 bases and J lost 8; bases outside the gene matches: 4. Germline assignment: CDR1 LNHDA and CDR2 SQIVND (reference sequence). The CDR3 is made up of 13 amino acids. CDR3 sequence (DNA): TGTGCCAGTAGGGCTAGCGGGGGACATGAGCAGTTCTTC. Translated: CASRASGGHEQFF.

This clone was counted once. J is TRBJ1-2 and V is TRBV5-1; TRBD1 matches 7 bases. The CDR3 is made up of 14 amino acids. Looked up from germline, CDR1 is SGHRS and CDR2 is YFSETQ. Trimming at V came to 4 bases and at J to 5 bases, leaving 8 bases not matched to a gene. CDR3: CASSEGQVPYGYTF. CDR3 in DNA: TGCGCCAGCAGCGAAGGACAGGTTCCATATGGCTACACCTTC.

V and J are TRBV6-1 and TRBJ2-7; D perhaps matches TRBD2 (5 bases). This CDR3 has 12 residues. V lost 8 bases and J 6 bases, leaving 14 bases between the germline ends. Germline V gene sequence: CDR1 MNHNS, CDR2 SASEGT. The CDR3 DNA is TGTGCCAGCCGAGGGCTCCTGAGCGAGCAGTACTTC. Translation: CASRGLLSEQYF.

The chain recombines TRBV30 with TRBJ2-7; either TRBD1 or TRBD2 may supply D (6 bases each). The CDR3 is 14 residues long. V was pared by 4 bases and J by 5 bases, with 18 bases between. CDR1 GTSNPN and CDR2 SVGIG come from the germline V gene (reference sequence). Written as DNA, the CDR3 is TGTGCCTGGATGAGGAGGGGGAGAGGGGACGAGCAGTACTTC. It is translated as CAWMRRGRGDEQYF. The whole variable domain, remainder taken from reference TRBV30 and TRBJ2-7, is SQTIHQWPATLVQPVGSPLSLECTVEGTSNPNLYWYRQAAGRGLQLLFYSVGIGQISSEVPQNLSASRPQDRQFILSSKKLLLSDSGFYLCAWMRRGRGDEQYFGPGTRLTVT.

The J gene is TRBJ2-7, the V gene TRBV6-5, with D possibly called TRBD1 or TRBD2 (5 bases each). V lost 5 bases to trimming and J lost 5 bases, with 19 bases between them. The CDR3 sequence is 15 residues long. Germline V lookup: CDR1 MNHEY, CDR2 SVGAGI. The CDR3 protein is CASSSREIRAHEQYF. DNA of the CDR3: TGTGCCAGCAGTAGCCGGGAAATCAGGGCCCACGAGCAGTACTTC.

A few counts support this clone. This chain joins TRBV6-5 and TRBJ1-6, with D possibly TRBD1 on 5 matching bases. The CDR3 is 16 residues long. The ends were cut back, 4 bases at V and 0 bases at J, with 10 bases in the middle. Germline V gene data show CDR1 as MNHEY and CDR2 as SVGAGI. CDR3 in DNA: TGTGCCAGCAGTTCTTCAGGGAGCTCCTATAATTCACCCCTCCACTTT. It translates to CASSSSGSSYNSPLHF.

This chain joins TRBV6-5 and TRBJ2-7; the D gene is possibly TRBD2 (6 bases). In germline, CDR1 is MNHEY, CDR2 SVGAGI. Trimming removed 4 bases at V and 5 bases at J, with 15 bases between. This CDR3 has 14 residues. The CDR3 loop reads CASSFSGSRDEQYF. CDR3 sequence (DNA): TGTGCCAGCAGTTTCTCCGGGAGTCGCGACGAGCAGTACTTC.